This paragraph covers one T cell receptor (beta chain) sequence. The target antigen is unknown. At one end, the junction sequence differs from germline, possibly due to a read error. These data come from a study of tumor-infiltrating lymphocytes in primary liver carcinoma. Study information: Staging placed the tumors at T1-T3 N0M0, and they measured about 4.2 to 11 cm across.

The tissue used was unsorted bulk material of 20-30 mg. RNA and DNA were co-extracted from it with the AllPrep DNA/RNA mini kit. From approximately 550 ng of total RNA, TCR beta-specific cDNA was reverse-transcribed using a constant-region primer. Employing slightly modified ARM-PCR, three nested multiplex PCR rounds were run, and these gave rise to the TCR beta libraries. In the first two PCR rounds, TRBV1-TRBV30 forward primers were paired with a C-beta reverse primer, and each round lasted about 10 cycles. TCRdb recomputed calls from the multiplex PCR reads with MiXCR, one row per CDR3 protein. The sample consists of under 150,000 distinct CDR3 sequences, nearly 70% of them appearing once. Findings of the study overall: Lower overlap was observed for tumor-adjacent and tumor-blood pairs relative to tumor region pairs.

This CDR3 has 16 residues. CDR1 SQVTM and CDR2 ANQGSEA come from the germline V gene. The J gene is TRBJ1-2, the V gene TRBV29-1, with 9 nucleotides matching TRBD1. The sample was tumor-adjacent normal liver tissue. This clonotype was obtained from a woman between 55 and 75 years old with primary liver carcinoma and hepatitis B virus infection. CDR3 nucleotides: TGCAGCGTTGAAATGGTGCCGGGACAGGGAAACTATGGCTACACCTTT. Protein product: CSVEMVPGQGNYGYTF.